The 10 T cell receptor beta chains below come from one sample, sequenced in a study of blood T cell repertoires in COVID-19. TCRdb's copy holds only in-frame clones and misses some; the assay was immunoSEQ multiplex PCR. This table has 110,000 to 150,000 clones, around 81% appearing once. Sequenced sample: peripheral blood. These receptors were obtained from a human donor in a cohort sampled during active COVID-19.

This chain joins TRBV4-1 and TRBJ2-5; 11 nucleotides align to TRBD1. This CDR3 region has 15 residues. The junction had 6 bases not matched to a gene; V was cut back by 4 bases and J by 5 bases. Germline assignment: CDR1 MGHRA and CDR2 YSYEKL. The CDR3 DNA follows: TGCGCCAGCAGCCTCGGGACAGGGGGAATGGAGACCCAGTACTTC. Protein product: CASSLGTGGMETQYF.

This chain's CDR3 is CASREGGKPSYEQYF. The CDR3 DNA reads TGTGCCAGCCGCGAGGGAGGGAAGCCCTCCTACGAGCAGTACTTC. J is TRBJ2-7 and V is TRBV3-1 (or the pseudogene TRBV3-2); 7 bases are a match to TRBD2. Trimming removed 8 bases from V and 0 bases from J; junction bases left unmatched: 10. The CDR3 loop spans 15 amino acids. Germline V CDR1 and CDR2: LGHDT, YNNKEL (reference sequence).

The gene calls are TRBV4-2 and TRBJ1-4, with 9 bases aligning to TRBD1. With V trimmed by 3 bases and J by 5 bases, 4 bases remained unmatched. The CDR3 contains 15 residues. CDR1 and CDR2 (germline): LGHNA, YNFKEQ. The CDR3 sequence is CASSHSGTGNEKLFF. The CDR3 region has the DNA TGTGCCAGCAGCCACTCCGGGACAGGGAATGAAAAACTGTTTTTT.

This clone was seen once. The chain couples TRBV28 to TRBJ2-6, with TRBD2 matching over 13 bases. J was trimmed by 1 base and V by 5 bases; bases with no gene match: 5. From germline, CDR1 is MDHEN and CDR2 SYDVKM. The CDR3 contains 18 residues. The CDR3 reads CASSHGLAGESGANVLTF. The CDR3 DNA is TGTGCCAGCAGTCATGGACTAGCGGGAGAGTCTGGGGCCAACGTCCTGACTTTC.

The rearrangement uses TRBV5-1 and TRBJ2-3; 9 bases fit TRBD2. With 4 bases clipped from V and 1 base from J, the junction kept 4 bases outside the gene matches. CDR3 length: 15 residues. Germline CDR1 is SGHRS and CDR2 is YFSETQ. CDR3 amino acids: CASSPRTSGTDTQYF. The CDR3 nucleotides are TGCGCCAGCAGCCCACGGACTAGCGGCACAGATACGCAGTATTTT.

This clone was counted once. V usage is TRBV3-1 (or the pseudogene TRBV3-2) and J usage is TRBJ2-7; D possibly corresponds to TRBD2 (6 bases). The CDR3 is 18 residues long. CDR1 and CDR2 (germline): LGHDT, YNNKEL (reference sequence). With 0 bases removed from V and 4 bases from J, the gap between germline ends came to 22 bases. CDR3 region: CASSQEPGLGQKRYEQYF. Written as DNA, the CDR3 is TGTGCCAGCAGCCAAGAACCGGGACTCGGCCAAAAGAGATACGAGCAGTACTTC.

The chain couples TRBV28 to TRBJ2-1; D not certain. Germline values: CDR1 MDHEN, CDR2 SYDVKM. The CDR3 is made up of 14 amino acids. V was cut by 5 bases and J by 2 bases, with 10 bases left in between. The chain's CDR3 is CASSPAFTYNEQFF. CDR3 in DNA: TGTGCCAGCAGTCCAGCGTTTACCTACAATGAGCAGTTCTTC.

The chain carries TRBV28 and TRBJ2-4, with D possibly being TRBD2 (7 bases). The CDR3 consists of 17 residues. V was pared by 4 bases and J by 0 bases, with 16 bases between. Germline V gives CDR1 MDHEN, CDR2 SYDVKM. In DNA form, the CDR3 reads TGTGCCAGCAGTTCTTCAAGGGGGGGTCTAGCCAAAAACATTCAGTACTTC. Its protein is CASSSSRGGLAKNIQYF.

This clone was picked up many times. This rearrangement joins TRBV7-8 to TRBJ2-7, with 10 bases matching TRBD2. CDR1 and CDR2 from the germline V gene are SGHVS and FQNEAQ. The length of the CDR3 is 17 residues. J gave up 0 bases and V 4 bases, and 9 bases lay outside the gene matches. CDR3 DNA sequence: TGTGCCAGCAGCTCCTTGGGGCTAGCGGGAGACTCCTACGAGCAGTACTTC. It encodes CASSSLGLAGDSYEQYF.

The rearrangement joins TRBV5-5 to TRBJ2-7, with D maybe TRBD1 (6 bases). The V gene's germline CDR1 is SGHKS and CDR2 YYEKEE (reference sequence). The V gene lost 1 base and the J gene lost 5 bases, with 7 bases spanning the gap. This CDR3 has 12 amino acids. The CDR3 nucleotides are TGTGCCAGCAGCTTGTCAGGGGACGAGCAGTACTTC. The encoded protein is CASSLSGDEQYF.